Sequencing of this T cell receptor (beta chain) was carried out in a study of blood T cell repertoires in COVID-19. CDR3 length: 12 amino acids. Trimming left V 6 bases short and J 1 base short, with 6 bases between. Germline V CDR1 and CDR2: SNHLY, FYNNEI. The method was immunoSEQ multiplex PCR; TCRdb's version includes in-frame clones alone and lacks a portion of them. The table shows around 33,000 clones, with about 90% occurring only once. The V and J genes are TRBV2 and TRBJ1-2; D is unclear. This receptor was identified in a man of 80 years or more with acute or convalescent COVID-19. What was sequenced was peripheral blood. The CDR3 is CASRLNNYGYTF. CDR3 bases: TGTGCCAGCAGGCTAAATAACTATGGCTACACCTTC.